Below, 3 T cell receptor beta chains from the same sample are listed, as sequenced in a study of identical twins listed by TCRdb under 2016. Preparation of the library involved 5' RACE. The data were produced on an Illumina HiSeq 2000. TCRdb reprocessing: public reads trimmed at Q25 with fastp, clones called with MiXCR, in-frame beta chains kept. Each record represents a unique CDR3 protein, reported with the most common genes and DNA among its rows. In this sample the table shows hundreds of thousands of distinct CDR3 sequences, approximately 13% of which occur a single time. In total, the top ten clones hold roughly 1.6% of the sample. These same records also appear under a second study, on yellow fever vaccine responses in identical twins.

Input material: PBMCs. Receptor source: a woman between 18 and 29 years old in good health.

This clonotype was seen many times. CDR3 in amino acids: CSVLGTRDGYTF. The CDR3 nucleotides are TGCAGCGTACTCGGGACCAGGGACGGCTACACCTTC. V usage is TRBV29-1 and J usage is TRBJ1-2; tentative D call: TRBD1 (5 bases). The CDR3 loop spans 12 amino acids. Germline assignment: CDR1 SQVTM and CDR2 ANQGSEA. Deletions cut 6 bases from V and 8 bases from J, with 16 bases between.

This clonotype was seen only a few times. The gene calls are TRBV29-1 and TRBJ2-7; D call uncertain. The CDR3 extends over 13 amino acids. Between the trimmed V and J ends, which lost 4 bases and 0 bases, there was a span of 10 bases. Germline V gene data show CDR1 as SQVTM and CDR2 as ANQGSEA. CDR3 bases: TGCAGCGTTGTTGAGGCGCACTCCTACGAGCAGTACTTC. Amino acids: CSVVEAHSYEQYF.

The rearrangement joins TRBV3-1 to TRBJ2-2; no clear D gene. CDR1 LGHDT and CDR2 YNNKEL come from the germline V gene (reference sequence). The CDR3 sequence is 15 residues long. The V end was cut by 3 bases, the J end by 4 bases, with 12 bases between. The CDR3 sequence: CASSQNDRVTGELFF. The CDR3 bases are TGTGCCAGCAGCCAGAACGACCGCGTCACCGGGGAGCTGTTTTTT.